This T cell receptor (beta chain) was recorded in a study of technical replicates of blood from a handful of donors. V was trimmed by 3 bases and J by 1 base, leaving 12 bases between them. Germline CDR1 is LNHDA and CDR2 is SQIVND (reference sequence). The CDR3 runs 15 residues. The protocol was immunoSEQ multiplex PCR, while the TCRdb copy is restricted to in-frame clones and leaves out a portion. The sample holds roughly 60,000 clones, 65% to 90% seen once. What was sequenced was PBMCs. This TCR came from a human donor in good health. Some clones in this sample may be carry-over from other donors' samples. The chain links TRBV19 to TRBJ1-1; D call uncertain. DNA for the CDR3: TGTGCCAGTAGTATTCACAGTGCTGCGAACACTGAAGCTTTCTTT. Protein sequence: CASSIHSAANTEAFF. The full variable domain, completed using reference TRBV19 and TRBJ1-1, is DGGITQSPKYLFRKEGQNVTLSCEQNLNHDAMYWYRQDPGQGLRLIYYSQIVNDFQKGDIAEGYSVSREKKESFPLTVTSAQKNPTAFYLCASSIHSAANTEAFFGQGTRLTVV.